This T cell receptor beta chain was documented in a study of T cells in Graves' hyperthyroidism and ophthalmopathy. General study points: Stable hyperthyroidism and ophthalmopathy were separated using 13 V-J signatures. The blood repertoire included most of the expanded thyroid clonotypes above 0.001.

Germline trimming cut 4 bases from V and 5 bases from J; bases unmatched to any gene: 7. There are 15 residues in the CDR3. CDR1 is MDHEN, CDR2 SYDVKM, per germline. What was amplified from RNA transcripts were TCR beta CDR3 regions. The study used the HTBI primer set for a first-round RT-PCR of the TCR CDR3. In TCRdb, the multiplex PCR reads were re-called with MiXCR into one record per CDR3 protein. The sample lists 350,000 to 450,000 distinct CDR3 sequences, about a sixth seen once, with 34% in the top ten. This clonotype was seen ten or more times. The antigen is not known. This sequence was found in a woman in her thirties with Graves' hyperthyroidism that later progressed to Graves' ophthalmopathy. The V gene is TRBV28, the J gene TRBJ1-1; 10 bases match TRBD1. Sequenced: blood. The CDR3, as DNA: TGTGCCAGCAGTTCGCGGACAGGGGGTGATACTGAAGCTTTCTTT. Translating it yields CASSSRTGGDTEAFF.